Presented here are 22 T cell receptor beta chains from one specimen sequenced in a study of cytomegalovirus exposure and HLA in healthy donors. Sequencing was performed with immunoSEQ multiplex PCR; in TCRdb, only in-frame clones are kept and a portion is missing. Of about 360,000 clones detected, 86% appear once; the ten largest clones hold under 0.9%. Sequenced: PBMCs. The source is a woman younger than 35 in good health and CMV-seronegative.

Only one count was recorded for this clone. The rearrangement joins TRBV5-1 to TRBJ2-1, with TRBD2 matching over 7 bases. Trimming at V came to 0 bases and at J to 6 bases, leaving 6 bases not matched to a gene. In germline, CDR1 is SGHRS, CDR2 YFSETQ. CDR3 size: 15 residues. The CDR3 coding sequence is TGCGCCAGCAGCTTGGGGGGGACTACCGCCAATGAGCAGTTCTTC. It codes for CASSLGGTTANEQFF.

The genes are TRBV9 and TRBJ2-7; D might be TRBD2 (6 bases). This CDR3 spans 15 amino acids. Looked up from germline, CDR1 is SGDLS and CDR2 is YYNGEE. Trimming pared 4 bases from V and 3 bases from J, leaving 17 bases between. This chain's CDR3 is CASSPRGSGLYEQYF. CDR3 nucleotides: TGTGCCAGCAGCCCTCGGGGTAGCGGCCTCTACGAGCAGTACTTC.

The sample holds one count of this clone. This chain joins TRBV2 and TRBJ1-1; TRBD1 matches 8 bases. This CDR3 contains 14 residues. Germline values: CDR1 SNHLY, CDR2 FYNNEI. V gave up 9 bases and J gave up 1 base; unmatched junction bases: 7. CDR3 DNA: TGTGCCAGTACGACAGGGGCAGGGAACACTGAAGCTTTCTTT. Translating gives CASTTGAGNTEAFF.

The rearrangement links TRBV29-1 to TRBJ1-2; 11 nucleotides align to TRBD1. CDR3 length: 16 amino acids. Germline V gene lookup returns CDR1 SQVTM and CDR2 ANQGSEA. Trimming at V came to 1 base and at J to 1 base, leaving 5 bases not matched to a gene. CDR3 sequence reads: CSVEVGQGAVNYGYTF. The CDR3 region has the DNA TGCAGCGTTGAAGTAGGACAGGGGGCGGTTAACTATGGCTACACCTTC. Looking up the rest from reference TRBV29-1 and TRBJ1-2 gives the full variable domain: SAVISQKPSRDICQRGTSLTIQCQVDSQVTMMFWYRQQPGQSLTLIATANQGSEATYESGFVIDKFPISRPNLTFSTLTVSNMSPEDSSIYLCSVEVGQGAVNYGYTFGSGTRLTVV.

About this clone itself: Other DNA sequences from this sample encode an identical CDR3 as well. V usage is TRBV2 and J usage is TRBJ2-7, with TRBD2 matching 8 bases. This CDR3 is 14 amino acids long. With 6 bases clipped from V and 4 bases from J, the junction kept 8 bases outside the gene matches. Germline V gene sequence: CDR1 SNHLY, CDR2 FYNNEI. CDR3 residues: CASSVAGGRYEQYF. The CDR3 DNA reads as TGTGCCAGCAGCGTGGCGGGGGGACGTTACGAGCAGTACTTC.

The DNA for the CDR3 is TGCGCCAGCCGCCTCCCTAGCGGAGGACCGGGGGAGACCCAGTACTTC. It codes for CASRLPSGGPGETQYF. The genes are TRBV5-1 and TRBJ2-5, with 7 bases matching TRBD2. The CDR3 runs to 16 residues. Germline V gene data show CDR1 as SGHRS and CDR2 as YFSETQ. V dropped 7 bases and J dropped 5; count of bases not matched to a gene: 17.

The V call is TRBV5-1, the J call TRBJ1-2; maybe TRBD1 (6 bases). Trimming shortened V by 3 bases and J by 4 bases, and 10 bases separated the two germline ends. Per the germline V gene, CDR1 is SGHRS and CDR2 is YFSETQ. CDR3 length equals 13 residues. The CDR3 spells CASSSQDSYGYTF. The CDR3 DNA reads as TGCGCCAGCAGCTCCCAGGACAGCTATGGCTACACCTTC.

V usage is TRBV27 and J usage is TRBJ2-1; TRBD2 aligns across 13 bases. The ends lost 8 bases at V and 0 bases at J; junction bases unmatched: 10. This CDR3 contains 18 residues. Germline assignment: CDR1 MNHEY and CDR2 SMNVEV (reference sequence). The CDR3 reads CASRPLAGGPDSYNEQFF. The CDR3 DNA follows: TGTGCCAGCCGGCCACTAGCGGGAGGGCCTGACTCCTACAATGAGCAGTTCTTC.

The J gene is TRBJ1-1, the V gene TRBV30; TRBD1 matches 7 bases. V gave up 1 base and J gave up 4 bases; unmatched junction bases: 3. CDR3 length: 13 amino acids. Germline CDR1 is GTSNPN and CDR2 is SVGIG (reference sequence). Here the CDR3 reads CAWSERGLTEAFF. CDR3 in DNA: TGTGCCTGGAGTGAGAGGGGGCTCACTGAAGCTTTCTTT.

V and J are TRBV7-6 and TRBJ2-7; D unresolved. Germline assignment: CDR1 SGHVS and CDR2 FNYEAQ. Between the trimmed V and J ends, which lost 5 bases and 0 bases, there was a span of 11 bases. CDR3 length: 14 residues. CDR3 nucleotides: TGTGCCAGCAGCCCGCACGGTAGCTCCTACGAGCAGTACTTC. Translation gives CASSPHGSSYEQYF. The complete variable domain, with remaining parts taken from reference TRBV7-6 and TRBJ2-7, reads GAGVSQSPRYKVTKRGQDVALRCDPISGHVSLYWYRQALGQGPEFLTYFNYEAQQDKSGLPNDRFSAERPEGSISTLTIQRTEQRDSAMYRCASSPHGSSYEQYFGPGTRLTVT.

The chain links TRBV5-6 to TRBJ2-7; 11 bases are shared with TRBD1. Germline CDR1 SGHDT, CDR2 YYEEEE. Trimming took 3 bases from V and 1 from J; bases not matched to a gene: 3. This CDR3 contains 15 residues. For the CDR3, the DNA is TGTGCCAGCAGCTGGGACAGGGGGGGGTCCTACGAGCAGTACTTC. This sequence encodes CASSWDRGGSYEQYF.

Comments on this clone: Germline and junction disagree at one end, which may indicate a read error. J is TRBJ2-5 and V is TRBV6-1; D might be TRBD2 (7 bases). CDR3 length: 14 residues. The germline gives CDR1 MNHNS, CDR2 SASEGT. CDR3 in amino acids: CASSEYGGQGTQYF. The DNA for the CDR3 is TGTGCCAGCAGTGAATACGGGGGGCAAGGGACCCAGTACTTC.

V and J are TRBV9 and TRBJ1-4; D remains ambiguous. The germline CDR1 and CDR2 sequences are SGDLS and YYNGEE. The CDR3 covers 14 residues. Trimming left V 4 bases short and J 4 bases short, with 11 bases between. The CDR3 region has the DNA TGTGCCAGCAGCCCCCCGGAGGGTAATGAAAAACTGTTTTTT. It codes for CASSPPEGNEKLFF.

The genes are TRBV27 and TRBJ1-5, with 8 bases matching TRBD1. V was clipped by 2 bases and J by 0 bases; unmatched bases: 3. This CDR3 comprises 16 residues. Germline V gene lookup returns CDR1 MNHEY and CDR2 SMNVEV (reference sequence). The chain's CDR3 is CASSLLGTGSNQPQHF. The CDR3 DNA is TGTGCCAGCAGTTTACTTGGGACAGGTAGCAATCAGCCCCAGCATTTT.

The gene calls are TRBV9 and TRBJ2-7; TRBD1 agrees at 9 bases. The CDR3 sequence is 13 residues long. Trimming at V came to 2 bases and at J to 5 bases, leaving 2 bases not matched to a gene. The germline CDR1 and CDR2 sequences are SGDLS and YYNGEE. CDR3 in amino acids: CASSVGQGNEQYF. As DNA, the CDR3 is TGTGCCAGCAGCGTCGGACAGGGGAACGAGCAGTACTTC.

The chain carries TRBV28 and TRBJ1-1; 8 nucleotides align to TRBD1. V gave up 4 bases and J gave up 11 bases; unmatched junction bases: 12. In germline, CDR1 is MDHEN, CDR2 SYDVKM. CDR3 length equals 14 residues. The CDR3 DNA reads TGTGCCAGCAGTTCCCCTCGCAGGGGGCGTATCGCTTTCTTT. Amino acids: CASSSPRRGRIAFF.

This clone occurred a few times. The chain combines TRBV27 with TRBJ1-2; no clear D. V dropped 7 bases and J dropped 8 bases, with 14 bases sitting between them. CDR3 length equals 12 residues. Germline assignment: CDR1 MNHEY and CDR2 SMNVEV (reference sequence). The CDR3 nucleotides are TGTGCCAGCAAACCCCCGGGTGGCGGCTACACCTTC. It translates to CASKPPGGGYTF.

Regarding this clone: The same CDR3 arises from other DNA sequences in this sample as well. The chain uses TRBV7-9 and TRBJ1-5; 9 bases align to TRBD1. Germline V lookup: CDR1 SEHNR, CDR2 FQNEAQ (reference sequence). The V and J ends lost 5 bases and 6 bases, in that order; junction bases with no gene match: 5. This CDR3 contains 14 residues. The CDR3 sequence: CASSPGQGSQPQHF. CDR3 in DNA: TGTGCCAGCAGCCCTGGACAGGGGAGTCAGCCCCAGCATTTT.

The chain uses TRBV28 and TRBJ2-1, with 12 bases fitting TRBD1. Germline V CDR1 and CDR2: MDHEN, SYDVKM. With V trimmed by 5 bases and J by 8 bases, 13 bases remained unmatched. The CDR3 has 17 amino acids. CDR3 residues: CASSHFGTGGSMDEQFF. The DNA for the CDR3 is TGTGCCAGCAGTCACTTCGGGACAGGGGGCAGTATGGATGAGCAGTTCTTC.

The chain recombines TRBV18 with TRBJ2-1, with D possibly being TRBD1 (7 bases). The CDR3 spans 14 residues. The V end was cut by 4 bases, the J end by 8 bases, with 15 bases between. Germline V lookup: CDR1 KGHSH, CDR2 LQKENI. The CDR3 coding sequence is TGTGCCAGCTCACTTCGTGGAGGGGGCGATGAGCAGTTCTTC. Its protein product is CASSLRGGGDEQFF. Full variable domain (remainder filled in from reference TRBV18 and TRBJ2-1): NAGVMQNPRHLVRRRGQEARLRCSPMKGHSHVYWYRQLPEEGLKFMVYLQKENIIDESGMPKERFSAEFPKEGPSILRIQQVVRGDSAAYFCASSLRGGGDEQFFGPGTRLTVL.

V usage is TRBV5-1 and J usage is TRBJ1-4; maybe TRBD1 (5 bases). The CDR3 totals 13 residues. Germline V gene sequence: CDR1 SGHRS, CDR2 YFSETQ. The V end lost 0 bases, the J end lost 7 bases, and 7 bases lay between the germline ends. CDR3 in DNA: TGCGCCAGCAGCTTGGCCGGGGGTGAAAAACTGTTTTTT. Its protein is CASSLAGGEKLFF. Filled out from reference TRBV5-1 and TRBJ1-4, the complete variable domain reads KAGVTQTPRYLIKTRGQQVTLSCSPISGHRSVSWYQQTPGQGLQFLFEYFSETQRNKGNFPGRFSGRQFSNSRSEMNVSTLELGDSALYLCASSLAGGEKLFFGSGTQLSVL.

This chain joins TRBV7-8 and TRBJ2-7, with D unclear. Looked up from germline, CDR1 is SGHVS and CDR2 is FQNEAQ. This CDR3 spans 14 amino acids. V was cut by 1 base and J by 1 base, with 8 bases left in between. In DNA, the CDR3 is TGTGCCAGCAGCTTAGGTCCACAGTCCTACGAGCAGTACTTC. It encodes CASSLGPQSYEQYF.